This T cell receptor (beta chain) is drawn from a study of cytomegalovirus exposure and HLA in healthy donors (dated by TCRdb to about 2017). About the study as a whole: According to an earlier analysis of 550 to 700 of the donors, about 179 million T cells yielded roughly 110 million unique TCR beta sequences and 276 Gb of sequence data. Around 320 gigabases of sequencing data and approximately 80 million unique TCR sequences were included in an early release covering about 600 HLA-typed donors. Of the roughly 400 genotyped donors, around 81% fell in the genetic ancestry cluster associated with self-reported Caucasian donors. The study was designed to test whether signatures of past pathogen exposure could be identified by cataloging public T cell receptors. The study profiled the T cell repertoires of 666 subjects by immunosequencing and related them to cytomegalovirus serostatus. Along with the approximately 700-subject first cohort, a separate validation cohort of 120 different subjects was used. High-throughput TCR immunosequencing, statistical association of individual TCRs with disease status, and machine learning were combined to predict cytomegalovirus infection status. A later analysis re-examined previously published TCR beta repertoires from about 670 donors and added high-resolution HLA genotyping to investigate patterns of TCR occurrence. Rather than drawing on any new phenotypic data, the later analysis identified candidate immune exposures from TCR beta sequences and the way those sequences occurred across donors. In an earlier analysis of 587 of the donors, high-throughput TCR beta sequencing was used to judge whether each TCR beta V gene segment behaved as functional or pseudogenic. Donor age, sex, ethnicity and CMV serostatus were collected together with the repertoire data. A later genetic analysis used genome-wide SNP genotypes for about three fifths of the 666 donors, treating that subset as a discovery cohort. All discovery cohort repertoires had been generated on a single sequencing platform. Both class I and class II loci were covered by HLA typing, at four-digit resolution. Typing coverage differed by locus: A, B, C, DRB1 and DQB1 were typed in roughly 629-640 donors, DQA1 in roughly 500, DPA1 in nearly 610, and DPB1 in just under 490. Because of strong linkage in the cohort, roughly five DR-DQ haplotypes were treated as single units for association and clustering. Across around 400 genotyped donors of the cohort, an average of roughly 250,000 unique TCR beta nucleotide sequences per donor were sequenced, and roughly 20% of those sequences were non-productive. The study at large found these results: HLA typing was unavailable for some donors at each locus, so association tests used only the typed subset. Several of the top co-occurrence clusters appeared to be linked to parvovirus B19, influenza, CMV and Epstein-Barr virus, according to a later analysis. In vitro tests confirmed that three of the cytomegalovirus-associated TCR beta chains recognize cytomegalovirus antigens. Assigning TCR associations to individual alleles was difficult when HLA alleles, especially DR and DQ, strongly co-occurred. In a later genetic analysis, fewer N-insertions in productive TCRs were reported among donors in an Asian-associated ancestry cluster than the roughly 700-donor mean. Immune exposure information for the cohort was limited to CMV serostatus. While some public TCRs were present in many individuals, most TCR sequences turned up only very rarely across donors. The earlier analysis of some 540 of the donors excluded fewer than 20 rarely observed V segments, including chromosome 9 orphons, because counts were too low. Specific HLA alleles were associated with roughly 17,000 TCR beta sequences at a false discovery rate of 0.05 in a later analysis. In a later analysis, the rate of TCR association differed among HLA loci, with DRB1 alleles having the most associated TCRs and HLA-C alleles having the fewest. The authors suggested that the approach could potentially be generalized to other disease states and immunological phenotypes. A further reported finding was that TCR beta sequences accurately predicted the HLA-A and HLA-B alleles for most subjects in the first cohort. In a later genetic analysis, a missense DCLRE1C variant was associated with V-gene and J-gene trimming of TCR beta chains, and the association was replicated in an independent cohort. Linkage disequilibrium might explain the correlated functional status among segregating V segments, but an unknown experimental factor could not be excluded. The classifier was reported to diagnose cytomegalovirus status with high specificity and sensitivity in both the original cohort and the validation cohort. In a later analysis, HLA-associated TCR beta chains were found to be more clonally expanded and to have lower generation probabilities than equally common non-associated chains. Presence/absence analyses assumed roughly uniform sequencing depth across donors, an assumption that may not hold. Only TCR beta chains were sequenced in this cohort, and the absence of alpha or paired-chain data limited detectable features. A cluster of highly shared sequence variants was judged likely to represent a technical artifact of the sequencing pipeline. An earlier analysis of approximately 530 of the donors showed that most TCR beta V segments appeared in productive rearrangements either about 87% or about 30% of the time, which broadly matched IMGT annotations. According to a later analysis, most CMV-associated TCR beta chains appeared to be HLA-restricted, and the HLA associations seemed to be driven largely by CMV exposure. Because the 87-base-pair reads could not distinguish some IMGT-functional V segments, including TRBV6-2 and TRBV6-3, those segments were excluded. In the study, around 160 TCR beta chains were listed as associated with cytomegalovirus.

Library generation was performed with the immunoSEQ multiplex PCR assay. The multiplex PCR relied on a mix of 60 forward primers for TCR Vbeta segments and 13 reverse primers for TCR Jbeta segments. Amplification of the CDR3 region of rearranged TCR beta genes was performed with a multiplex PCR assay on genomic DNA. Amplified TCR beta libraries were sequenced as 87-base-pair reads on the Illumina HiSeq System. On the authors' methods: A later analysis tallied tens of millions of unique TCR beta chains across the 666 repertoires, and around 12 million of those chains were shared by two or more donors. Raw reads were error-corrected and collapsed into unique sequences by a nearest-neighbor algorithm in which closely related sequences were merged to remove PCR and sequencing errors. V, D and J gene segments were assigned by aligning CDR3 sequences to IMGT reference sequences. For a sequence to be retained, a match of at least six nucleotides to both a V gene segment and a J gene segment was required. A rearrangement was called productive if the CDR3 had no stop codons and remained in frame with V and J, and every other rearrangement was called non-productive. CDR3 was defined according to IMGT convention as the region running from the second conserved V-encoded cysteine to the conserved J-encoded phenylalanine. The earlier analysis of 500 to 650 of the donors excluded any sequence lacking an unambiguous match to a single V gene segment. An earlier analysis of a few hundred of the donors classified V segments as functional when productive rearrangements were above 56.7% and as segregating when the standard deviation between donors was above 5%. A statistical classification framework was built to diagnose cytomegalovirus status from the catalog of TCR beta chain sequences. In a later analysis, V and J genes were assigned by comparing TCR nucleotide sequences against IMGT/GENE-DB human TR gene sequences. In a later analysis, CDR3 sequences and most-parsimonious VDJ recombination scenarios were assigned using the TCRdist pipeline. In a later analysis, every TCR beta chain was defined by the combination of its CDR3 amino acid sequence and its V-gene family, and reads without a unique V-gene family were dropped. A later analysis removed 592 highly shared, low-generation-probability nucleotide sequences to deal with suspected cross-contamination and a sequencing artifact. For each public chain, a later analysis derived a clonal expansion index from normalized ranks of inferred template counts within each repertoire. In a later analysis, generation probabilities were computed with a VDJ recombination model fitted to out-of-frame rearrangements, and the resulting probabilities were checked against IGoR. Hypergeometric tests were used in a later analysis to score TCR-TCR, TCR-HLA and TCR-CMV co-occurrence, with a repertoire-size bias correction applied to the TCR pairs. A later analysis estimated false discovery rates by permuting HLA or CMV assignments 20 times. In a later analysis, co-occurring TCRs were grouped using DBSCAN, with TCRdist sequence similarity added in when clustering inside HLA-allele-positive subsets. Repertoires with fewer than 30,000 or more than 120,000 public chains, plus five repertoires with anomalous nucleotide sharing, were excluded from co-occurrence clustering. The clones in this table, taken by TCRdb from immuneACCESS, are in-frame only. Not every clone is retained; where verified, under half of the shortfall comes from an unresolved V gene, and the cause of the rest is unknown. V and J calls and clone size are copied from that table; D and trimming were computed from the DNA. Recorded for this sample are 95,000 to 150,000 clones; roughly a tenth of them occurred a single time. Jointly, the top ten make up 4.5% to 5% of the sample.

The cohort consisted of approximately 670 healthy bone marrow donors. All cohort members were sampled while nominally healthy, although unrecorded immune exposures were likely present. The donor tested CMV seropositive, placing the donor among the approximately 310 seropositive members of the cohort. A peripheral blood sample was provided by each donor, and peripheral blood mononuclear cells were used for TCR beta sequencing. Genomic DNA extraction from the blood cell samples was performed with the Qiagen DNeasy Blood Extraction Kit. Comments on this clone: The antigen this receptor binds is unknown. Nothing much larger sits one base from this clone, and base qualities are not available.

Including the terminal cysteine and phenylalanine, the CDR3 comprises 15 residues. Just the 45-base CDR3 DNA is kept, in frame starting at base 1. CDR1 and CDR2, looked up from the germline V gene, are LGHNA and YNFKEQ. V was cut back by 0 bases and J by 5 bases, leaving a gap of 12 bases between them. The sequence was collected from a woman younger than 30 in good health and CMV-seropositive. This receptor chain uses TRBV4-2 and TRBJ2-3; the D gene assignment is ambiguous. Sequenced input: PBMCs. In nucleotides, the sequence is TGTGCCAGCAGCCAAGATCCCCCTAATGAAGATACGCAGTATTTT. It translates as CASSQDPPNEDTQYF.